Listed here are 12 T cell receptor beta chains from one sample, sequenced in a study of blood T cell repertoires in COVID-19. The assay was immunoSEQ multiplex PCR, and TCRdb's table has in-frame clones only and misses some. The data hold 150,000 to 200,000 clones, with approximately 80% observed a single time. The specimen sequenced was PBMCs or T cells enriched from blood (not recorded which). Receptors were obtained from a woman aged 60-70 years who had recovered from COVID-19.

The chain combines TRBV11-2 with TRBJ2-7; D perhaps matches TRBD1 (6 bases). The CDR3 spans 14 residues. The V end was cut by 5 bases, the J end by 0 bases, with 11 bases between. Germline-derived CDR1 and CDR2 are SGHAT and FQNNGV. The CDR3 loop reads CASSHRDNSYEQYF. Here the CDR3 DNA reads TGTGCCAGCAGCCACCGGGACAACTCCTACGAGCAGTACTTC. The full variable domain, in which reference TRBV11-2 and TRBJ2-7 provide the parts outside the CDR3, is EAGVAQSPRYKIIEKRQSVAFWCNPISGHATLYWYQQILGQGPKLLIQFQNNGVVDDSQLPKDRFSAERLKGVDSTLKIQPAKLEDSAVYLCASSHRDNSYEQYFGPGTRLTVT.

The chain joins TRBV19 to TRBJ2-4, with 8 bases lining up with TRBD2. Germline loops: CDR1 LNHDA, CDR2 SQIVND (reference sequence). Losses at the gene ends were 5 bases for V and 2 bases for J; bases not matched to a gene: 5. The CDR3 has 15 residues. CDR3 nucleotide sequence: TGTGCCAGTAGTGGGAAGCGGGAGACCAAAAACATTCAGTACTTC. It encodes CASSGKRETKNIQYF.

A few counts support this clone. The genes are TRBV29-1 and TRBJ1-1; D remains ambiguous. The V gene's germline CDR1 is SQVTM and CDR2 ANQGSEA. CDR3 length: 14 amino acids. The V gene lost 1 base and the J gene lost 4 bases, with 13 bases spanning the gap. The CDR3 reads CSVEGTFLTTEAFF. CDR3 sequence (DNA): TGCAGCGTTGAAGGGACTTTTTTAACCACTGAAGCTTTCTTT. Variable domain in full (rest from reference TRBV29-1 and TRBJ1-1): SAVISQKPSRDICQRGTSLTIQCQVDSQVTMMFWYRQQPGQSLTLIATANQGSEATYESGFVIDKFPISRPNLTFSTLTVSNMSPEDSSIYLCSVEGTFLTTEAFFGQGTRLTVV.

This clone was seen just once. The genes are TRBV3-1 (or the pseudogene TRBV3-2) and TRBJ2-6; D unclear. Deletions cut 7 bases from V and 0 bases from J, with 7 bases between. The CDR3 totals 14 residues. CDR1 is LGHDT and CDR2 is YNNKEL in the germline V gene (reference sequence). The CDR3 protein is CASTHSSGANVLTF. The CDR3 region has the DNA TGTGCCAGCACCCACAGCTCTGGGGCCAACGTCCTGACTTTC.

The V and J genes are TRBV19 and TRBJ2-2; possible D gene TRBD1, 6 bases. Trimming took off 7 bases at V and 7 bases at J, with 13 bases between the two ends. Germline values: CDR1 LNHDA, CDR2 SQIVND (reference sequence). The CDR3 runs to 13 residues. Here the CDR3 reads CASNVRGIGELFF. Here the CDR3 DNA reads TGTGCCAGTAACGTTAGGGGGATCGGGGAGCTGTTTTTT.

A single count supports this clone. The CDR3 region is CASSLSPLAGTTAQYF. In nucleotides, the CDR3 is TGTGCCAGCAGTTTATCGCCCCTAGCGGGTACCACGGCCCAGTACTTC. V gene TRBV27 combines with J gene TRBJ2-5, with 8 bases aligning to TRBD2. V was pared by 0 bases and J by 9 bases, with 12 bases of the junction left unmatched. The CDR3 runs 16 residues. Germline CDR1 and CDR2: MNHEY and SMNVEV (reference sequence).

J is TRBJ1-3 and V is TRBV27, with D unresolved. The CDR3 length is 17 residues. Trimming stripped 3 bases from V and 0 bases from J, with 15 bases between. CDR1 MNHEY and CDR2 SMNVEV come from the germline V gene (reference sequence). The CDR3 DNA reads TGTGCCAGCAGTTTTCGAACCGATCTGAGCTCTGGAAACACCATATATTTT. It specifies CASSFRTDLSSGNTIYF.

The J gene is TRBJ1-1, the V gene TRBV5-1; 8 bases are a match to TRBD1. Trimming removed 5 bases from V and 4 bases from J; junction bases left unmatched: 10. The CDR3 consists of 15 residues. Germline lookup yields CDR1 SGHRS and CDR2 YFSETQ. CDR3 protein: CASRSRQGSTTEAFF. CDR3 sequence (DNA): TGCGCCAGCAGATCCCGACAGGGGTCAACCACTGAAGCTTTCTTT. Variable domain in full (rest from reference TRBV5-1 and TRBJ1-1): KAGVTQTPRYLIKTRGQQVTLSCSPISGHRSVSWYQQTPGQGLQFLFEYFSETQRNKGNFPGRFSGRQFSNSRSEMNVSTLELGDSALYLCASRSRQGSTTEAFFGQGTRLTVV.

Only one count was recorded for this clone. The CDR3 DNA reads TGTGCCAGCAGCTCTAAGGGGGGAGGGTCAAGTGAGCAGTTCTTC. Translation: CASSSKGGGSSEQFF. The rearrangement links TRBV2 to TRBJ2-1; D possibly corresponds to TRBD2 (7 bases). V lost 6 bases, J lost 9 bases, and 21 bases lay in between. The CDR3 has 15 amino acids. Germline CDR1 is SNHLY and CDR2 is FYNNEI. The whole variable domain, remainder taken from reference TRBV2 and TRBJ2-1, is EPEVTQTPSHQVTQMGQEVILRCVPISNHLYFYWYRQILGQKVEFLVSFYNNEISEKSEIFDDQFSVERPDGSNFTLKIRSTKLEDSAMYFCASSSKGGGSSEQFFGPGTRLTVL.

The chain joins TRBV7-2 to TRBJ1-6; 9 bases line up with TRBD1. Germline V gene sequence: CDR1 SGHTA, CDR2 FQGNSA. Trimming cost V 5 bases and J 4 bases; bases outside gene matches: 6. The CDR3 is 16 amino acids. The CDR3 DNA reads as TGTGCCAGCAGCAACCGGGACAGGGATTATAATTCACCCCTCCACTTT. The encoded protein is CASSNRDRDYNSPLHF.

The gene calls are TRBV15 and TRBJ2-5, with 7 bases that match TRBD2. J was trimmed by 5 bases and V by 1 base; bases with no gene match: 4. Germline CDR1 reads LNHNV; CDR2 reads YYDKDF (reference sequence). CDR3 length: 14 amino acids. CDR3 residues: CATSRGGGAETQYF. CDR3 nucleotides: TGTGCCACCAGCAGAGGGGGGGGTGCGGAGACCCAGTACTTC.

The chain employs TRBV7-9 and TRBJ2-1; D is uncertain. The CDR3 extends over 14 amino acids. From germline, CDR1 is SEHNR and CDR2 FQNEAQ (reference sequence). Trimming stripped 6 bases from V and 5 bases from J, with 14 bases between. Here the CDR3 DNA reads TGTGCCAGCAGGAAGGCCCCTGGGCACAATGAGCAGTTCTTC. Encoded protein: CASRKAPGHNEQFF.